The clone carrying this TCR beta chain was detected ten times or more. The antigen is not known. The sample comes from a study of T cell repertoires in cytomegalovirus infection. About the study: From public TCR beta signatures came an indication of both CMV infection and matching HLA type.

The CDR3 runs to 15 residues. Germline V lookup: CDR1 SGHTA, CDR2 FQGNSA. Trimming left V 5 bases short and J 2 bases short, with 12 bases between. Overall study findings and caveats: Ex vivo responses were dominated by HLA-C-restricted CMV-specific TCR beta clonotypes.

MiXCR, run by TCRdb on the reads, gives a single entry per CDR3 protein. This sample yields around 450,000 distinct CDR3 sequences, of which around 10% are seen a single time; more than 8.5% belongs to the top ten. Sample: PBMCs. This sequence originates from a human donor in good health (CMV status not recorded). Some clones in this sample may be carry-over from other donors' samples. This chain uses TRBV7-2 with TRBJ2-2; D tentatively reads TRBD1 or TRBD2 (5 bases each). Here the CDR3 DNA reads TGTGCCAGCAGCCAAGGGGACCTCAACACCGGGGAGCTGTTTTTT. This translates into CASSQGDLNTGELFF.